A single sample is the source of the 14 T cell receptor beta chains below, sequenced in a study of cytomegalovirus exposure and HLA in healthy donors. PCR primers comprised 60 Vbeta and 13 Jbeta primers. Method: immunoSEQ multiplex PCR; TCRdb's copy keeps in-frame clones and lacks some. The sample lists about 140,000 clones, approximately 65% occurring once. Sequenced sample: PBMCs. These receptor sequences come from an older woman in good health and CMV-seronegative.

The rearrangement joins TRBV6-5 to TRBJ2-5, with 7 bases aligning to TRBD1. Germline assignment: CDR1 MNHEY and CDR2 SVGAGI. V was clipped by 7 bases and J by 2 bases; unmatched bases: 4. This CDR3 has 13 residues. The CDR3, as DNA: TGTGCCAGCACCCGGACAGGACAAGAGACCCAGTACTTC. Translating it yields CASTRTGQETQYF.

The V and J genes are TRBV5-1 and TRBJ2-1; 13 nucleotides align to TRBD2. Germline V gives CDR1 SGHRS, CDR2 YFSETQ. V trimming: 0 bases; J trimming: 10 bases; junction bases outside the gene matches: 7. This CDR3 has 16 residues. CDR3 nucleotides: TGCGCCAGCAGCTTGGGTTCGGAACTAGCGGGAGGGGAGCAGTTCTTC. It encodes CASSLGSELAGGEQFF.

This clone was detected many times. The V and J genes are TRBV7-9 and TRBJ2-7; D might be TRBD2 (6 bases). Trimming removed 3 bases at V and 6 bases at J, with 15 bases between. CDR3 length equals 14 residues. Germline V gene sequence: CDR1 SEHNR, CDR2 FQNEAQ (reference sequence). The CDR3 coding sequence is TGTGCCAGCAGCTTGTATGGGGACTCGGGCGAGCAGTACTTC. Translating it yields CASSLYGDSGEQYF.

The chain is built from TRBV19 and TRBJ2-3; D ambiguous. The CDR3 runs 13 residues. V was trimmed by 4 bases and J by 3 bases, leaving 8 bases between them. The V gene's germline CDR1 is LNHDA and CDR2 SQIVND (reference sequence). CDR3 DNA: TGTGCCAGTAGTACGGCAGGAACAGATACGCAGTATTTT. Protein sequence: CASSTAGTDTQYF.

This chain uses TRBV6-6 with TRBJ2-5; 8 bases match TRBD2. The V and J ends lost 2 bases and 5 bases, in that order; junction bases with no gene match: 7. CDR3 length: 15 amino acids. Germline values: CDR1 MNHNY, CDR2 SVGAGI (reference sequence). This chain's CDR3 is CASSYGGGIGETQYF. DNA of the CDR3: TGTGCCAGCAGTTACGGCGGGGGGATCGGGGAGACCCAGTACTTC.

This clone appeared once. The gene calls are TRBV7-8 and TRBJ1-6; D might be TRBD1 (6 bases). Trimming stripped 4 bases from V and 7 bases from J, with 11 bases between. The germline V gene has CDR1 SGHVS and CDR2 FQNEAQ. The CDR3 has 14 residues. This CDR3 reads CASSSRGRNSPLHF. CDR3 bases: TGTGCCAGCAGCTCCAGGGGTCGCAATTCACCCCTCCACTTT.

J is TRBJ2-3 and V is TRBV9, with 10 bases aligning to TRBD1. Germline lookup yields CDR1 SGDLS and CDR2 YYNGEE. CDR3 length: 15 residues. V shed 4 bases and J 3 bases; nucleotides not matched to a gene: 5. The DNA for the CDR3 is TGTGCCAGCAGCCGGGGACAGGGGAGAACAGATACGCAGTATTTT. Protein sequence: CASSRGQGRTDTQYF.

The V gene is TRBV2, the J gene TRBJ2-3; 14 positions match TRBD2. CDR3 length equals 16 residues. Germline CDR1 SNHLY, CDR2 FYNNEI. With 6 bases clipped from V and 2 bases from J, the junction kept 4 bases outside the gene matches. The CDR3 DNA reads as TGTGCCAGCAGACCGACTAGCGGGAGGGCCACAGATACGCAGTATTTT. The encoded protein is CASRPTSGRATDTQYF.

The CDR3 region is CAISVGRVTDTQYF. Written as DNA, the CDR3 is TGTGCCATCAGTGTGGGCAGGGTCACAGATACGCAGTATTTT. The chain is built from TRBV10-3 and TRBJ2-3, with TRBD1 as a possible D gene (5 bases). Trimming pared 4 bases from V and 2 bases from J, leaving 10 bases between. The CDR3 loop spans 14 amino acids. Germline V CDR1 and CDR2: ENHRY, SYGVKD.

The V and J genes are TRBV28 and TRBJ1-2; tentative D call: TRBD1 (5 bases). Trimming took 6 bases from V and 3 from J, leaving 14 bases between them. The CDR3 consists of 14 residues. Per the germline V gene, CDR1 is MDHEN and CDR2 is SYDVKM. This CDR3 is CASREGRRDYGYTF. The CDR3 DNA reads as TGTGCCAGCAGGGAGGGGAGGCGAGACTATGGCTACACCTTC.

In this sample, this clone turned up a few times. The chain joins TRBV28 to TRBJ2-7; D gene uncertain. Germline V gene sequence: CDR1 MDHEN, CDR2 SYDVKM. The CDR3 covers 15 residues. Trimming removed 5 bases at V and 1 base at J, with 15 bases between. The CDR3 loop reads CASSRPVGGSYEQYF. CDR3 DNA: TGTGCCAGCAGTCGCCCGGTTGGCGGATCCTACGAGCAGTACTTC. Variable domain in full (rest from reference TRBV28 and TRBJ2-7): DVKVTQSSRYLVKRTGEKVFLECVQDMDHENMFWYRQDPGLGLRLIYFSYDVKMKEKGDIPEGYSVSREKKERFSLILESASTNQTSMYLCASSRPVGGSYEQYFGPGTRLTVT.

The rearrangement uses TRBV5-1 and TRBJ1-1; possibly TRBD1 for D (5 bases). The CDR3 runs to 13 residues. Germline V CDR1 and CDR2: SGHRS, YFSETQ. Trimming shortened V by 5 bases and J by 0 bases, and 8 bases separated the two germline ends. The CDR3 DNA reads as TGCGCCAGCAGGGGACTCATGAACACTGAAGCTTTCTTT. This encodes CASRGLMNTEAFF.

This clone has a handful of counts. This chain links TRBV19 with TRBJ1-2, with 7 nucleotides matching TRBD1. V lost 4 bases, J lost 7 bases, and 15 bases stayed unmatched. This CDR3 is 16 amino acids long. The germline CDR1 and CDR2 sequences are LNHDA and SQIVND (reference sequence). The CDR3 DNA reads TGTGCCAGTAGTAGAGGGGGCCGGACGGGAGATAGTGGCTACACCTTC. Translated: CASSRGGRTGDSGYTF.

V usage is TRBV5-1 and J usage is TRBJ2-5, with 7 bases that match TRBD2. This CDR3 spans 14 amino acids. V was pared by 3 bases and J by 3 bases, with 5 bases of the junction left unmatched. CDR1 is SGHRS and CDR2 is YFSETQ in the germline V gene. The CDR3 here is CASSSSLAEETQYF. CDR3 in DNA: TGCGCCAGCAGCTCTAGTCTAGCGGAAGAGACCCAGTACTTC.